This entry lists 27 T cell receptor beta chains sequenced from one sample in a study of blood T cell repertoires in COVID-19. The assay was immunoSEQ multiplex PCR, and TCRdb's table has in-frame clones only and misses some. The sample contains 100,000 to 150,000 clones, about 87% of which appear only once. What was sequenced was peripheral blood. These receptors were collected from a man aged 45 to 65 with active COVID-19.

This chain uses TRBV5-6 with TRBJ1-5, with a tentative D call TRBD1 (5 bases). Trimming stripped 2 bases from V and 5 bases from J, with 20 bases between. CDR3 length: 17 amino acids. CDR1 and CDR2 from the germline V gene are SGHDT and YYEEEE. The CDR3 DNA follows: TGTGCCAGCAGCTTTAATGGGGGAGGAGGACGATATCAGCCCCAGCATTTT. The encoded protein is CASSFNGGGGRYQPQHF.

The J gene is TRBJ2-3, the V gene TRBV30; 7 positions match TRBD1. Germline CDR1 reads GTSNPN; CDR2 reads SVGIG (reference sequence). The CDR3 runs to 14 residues. V shed 2 bases, J shed 3 bases, and the junction held 5 bases outside the gene matches. CDR3: CAWSLRQGTDTQYF. The DNA for the CDR3 is TGTGCCTGGAGTCTGAGACAGGGTACAGATACGCAGTATTTT.

The chain joins TRBV3-1 (or the pseudogene TRBV3-2) to TRBJ2-5; 10 bases map to TRBD2. CDR1 and CDR2 from the germline V gene are LGHDT and YNNKEL (reference sequence). V gave up 1 base and J gave up 7 bases; unmatched junction bases: 9. The CDR3 is 16 residues long. CDR3 protein: CASSQAVAGGFGTQYF. In DNA form, the CDR3 reads TGTGCCAGCAGCCAAGCAGTAGCGGGGGGATTTGGGACCCAGTACTTC.

The chain has TRBV11-2 and TRBJ1-5; D is possibly TRBD1 (5 bases). Trimming shortened V by 3 bases and J by 3 bases, and 12 bases separated the two germline ends. From germline, CDR1 is SGHAT and CDR2 FQNNGV. This CDR3 has 15 residues. The CDR3, as DNA: TGTGCCAGCAGCTTGGCTAGGGGTCTCAATCAGCCCCAGCATTTT. Its translation: CASSLARGLNQPQHF. The whole variable domain, filled in from reference TRBV11-2 and TRBJ1-5, reads EAGVAQSPRYKIIEKRQSVAFWCNPISGHATLYWYQQILGQGPKLLIQFQNNGVVDDSQLPKDRFSAERLKGVDSTLKIQPAKLEDSAVYLCASSLARGLNQPQHFGDGTRLSIL.

The sample holds one count of this clone. The chain employs TRBV5-4 and TRBJ1-4, with 7 bases matching TRBD1. The V gene's germline CDR1 is SGHNT and CDR2 YYREEE (reference sequence). Trimming cost V 2 bases and J 3 bases; bases outside gene matches: 4. The CDR3 spans 15 residues. The CDR3: CASSLQGSANEKLFF. In DNA, the CDR3 is TGTGCCAGCAGCTTACAGGGGTCGGCTAATGAAAAACTGTTTTTT.

The chain employs TRBV10-3 and TRBJ2-7; 11 bases agree with TRBD1. CDR3 length: 13 amino acids. With 10 bases clipped from V and 3 bases from J, the junction kept 5 bases outside the gene matches. From germline, CDR1 is ENHRY and CDR2 SYGVKD. CDR3 DNA sequence: TGTGCCACCTGGACAGGGGGCTTCTACGAGCAGTACTTC. It codes for CATWTGGFYEQYF.

The rearrangement uses TRBV2 and TRBJ2-7, with D uncertain. CDR3 length: 12 amino acids. V was pared by 7 bases and J by 9 bases, with 16 bases between. Germline values: CDR1 SNHLY, CDR2 FYNNEI. DNA for the CDR3: TGTGCCAGCACTGATCCCGTGGCGGCGCAGTACTTC. It encodes CASTDPVAAQYF.

J is TRBJ1-1 and V is TRBV2; no firm D call. V lost 4 bases, J lost 7 bases, and 7 bases lay in between. The germline V gene encodes CDR1 SNHLY and CDR2 FYNNEI. The CDR3 extends over 11 amino acids. This CDR3 is CASSVLIEAFF. CDR3 nucleotide sequence: TGTGCCAGCAGTGTATTAATTGAAGCTTTCTTT.

The rearrangement links TRBV7-9 to TRBJ1-2; the D is unclear. Germline V CDR1 and CDR2: SEHNR, FQNEAQ (reference sequence). This CDR3 region has 14 residues. V was cut by 5 bases and J by 4 bases, with 14 bases left in between. The CDR3 sequence is CASSPGSQFYGYTF. CDR3 DNA sequence: TGTGCCAGCAGCCCCGGGAGCCAGTTCTATGGCTACACCTTC.

This chain links TRBV12-5 with TRBJ1-2; 11 bases fit TRBD1. V shed 4 bases and J 4 bases; nucleotides not matched to a gene: 17. Germline CDR1 and CDR2: LGHNT and FRNRAP. CDR3 length: 19 amino acids. The CDR3 bases are TGTGCTAGTGGTTCCCTTGTCCTAGAACCGGGACAGGGGGGCTATGGCTACACCTTC. It specifies CASGSLVLEPGQGGYGYTF.

In this sample, this clone turned up once. The chain uses TRBV5-6 and TRBJ2-7; D ambiguous. V shed 2 bases and J shed 6 bases, with 12 bases lying between them. The germline gives CDR1 SGHDT, CDR2 YYEEEE. The CDR3 contains 13 residues. This chain's CDR3 is CASSFSAVGEQYF. CDR3 sequence (DNA): TGTGCCAGCAGCTTCTCCGCAGTTGGCGAGCAGTACTTC.

This chain joins TRBV6-5 and TRBJ1-1, with a weak D call TRBD1 (5 bases). CDR1 is MNHEY, CDR2 SVGAGI, per germline. V was pared by 7 bases and J by 0 bases, with 12 bases between. This CDR3 region has 14 residues. CDR3 nucleotide sequence: TGTGCCAGCAAGATACAAGGGGTGAACACTGAAGCTTTCTTT. Protein sequence: CASKIQGVNTEAFF.

The rearrangement joins TRBV18 to TRBJ1-2, with D tentatively TRBD1 (5 bases). Germline V gives CDR1 KGHSH, CDR2 LQKENI. The germline V and J ends were trimmed by 6 bases and 13 bases, with 12 bases remaining between them. This CDR3 is 10 amino acids long. The CDR3 spells CASSPDRRTF. CDR3 bases: TGTGCCAGCTCCCCTGACAGACGCACCTTC.

This clone has a count of ten or more. V and J are TRBV18 and TRBJ1-1, with D possibly matching TRBD1 (6 bases). The CDR3 has 15 amino acids. In germline, CDR1 is KGHSH, CDR2 LQKENI. The V end lost 3 bases, the J end lost 4 bases, and 15 bases lay between the germline ends. CDR3 region: CASSPELIGGTEAFF. Written as DNA, the CDR3 is TGTGCCAGCTCACCCGAACTTATAGGGGGCACTGAAGCTTTCTTT.

A few counts support this clone. The genes are TRBV19 and TRBJ1-6, with 10 bases matching TRBD1. This CDR3 has 15 amino acids. Germline CDR1 and CDR2: LNHDA and SQIVND (reference sequence). V shed 1 base and J 8 bases; nucleotides not matched to a gene: 2. The CDR3 DNA reads TGTGCCAGTAGTATAGGGGGGACAGGGGATTCACCCCTCCACTTT. Translating gives CASSIGGTGDSPLHF.

CDR3 region: CSASRTGDPYNSPLHF. The CDR3 nucleotides read TGCAGTGCTAGTCGGACAGGGGATCCCTATAATTCACCCCTCCACTTT. J is TRBJ1-6 and V is TRBV20-1, with TRBD1 matching over 9 bases. Germline CDR1 reads DFQATT; CDR2 reads SNEGSKA (reference sequence). With V trimmed by 3 bases and J by 2 bases, 5 bases remained unmatched. The CDR3 length is 16 residues.

This sequence joins TRBV15 and TRBJ1-2; D may be TRBD1 (5 bases). In germline, CDR1 is LNHNV, CDR2 YYDKDF (reference sequence). Trimming pared 0 bases from V and 8 bases from J, leaving 13 bases between. The CDR3 sequence is 14 residues long. The CDR3 is CATSRDGRAGGYTF. The CDR3 DNA follows: TGTGCCACCAGCAGAGATGGCAGGGCCGGGGGCTACACCTTC.

On this clone itself: Other DNA sequences in the same sample also yield this CDR3. V gene TRBV7-2 combines with J gene TRBJ2-3, with 14 bases identical to TRBD2. The junction had 0 bases not matched to a gene; V was cut back by 3 bases and J by 1 base. The CDR3 extends over 16 amino acids. Germline values: CDR1 SGHTA, CDR2 FQGNSA. The CDR3 loop reads CASSLGLAGGTDTQYF. CDR3 nucleotides: TGTGCCAGCAGCTTGGGACTAGCGGGGGGCACAGATACGCAGTATTTT.

The chain joins TRBV3-1 (or the pseudogene TRBV3-2) to TRBJ2-1, with 8 bases identical to TRBD2. CDR1 is LGHDT, CDR2 YNNKEL, per germline (reference sequence). The V gene end was trimmed by 4 bases and the J gene end by 4 bases; junction bases not matched to a gene: 9. CDR3 length equals 16 residues. In DNA form, the CDR3 reads TGTGCCAGCAGCCTAAGCGGGGGCGTACTATACAATGAGCAGTTCTTC. Translating it yields CASSLSGGVLYNEQFF.

The CDR3 reads CASSQRETYEQYF. CDR3 nucleotide sequence: TGCGCCAGCAGCCAACGGGAAACCTACGAGCAGTACTTC. The genes are TRBV4-1 and TRBJ2-7, with D maybe TRBD2 (5 bases). Germline-derived CDR1 and CDR2 are MGHRA and YSYEKL. V lost 2 bases to trimming and J lost 2 bases, with 7 bases between them. This CDR3 has 13 amino acids.

This sequence joins TRBV10-2 and TRBJ1-2; D uncertain. V lost 0 bases and J lost 4, with 6 bases in between. The CDR3 loop spans 13 amino acids. Germline V gene sequence: CDR1 WSHSY, CDR2 SAAADI. The CDR3 sequence is CASSESGIYGYTF. CDR3 coding DNA: TGCGCCAGCAGTGAGTCCGGTATCTATGGCTACACCTTC.

This rearrangement joins TRBV5-4 to TRBJ2-4, with a tentative D call TRBD1 (5 bases). Trimming stripped 5 bases from V and 4 bases from J, with 16 bases between. CDR1 and CDR2 from the germline V gene are SGHNT and YYREEE (reference sequence). This CDR3 is 15 amino acids long. As DNA, the CDR3 is TGTGCCAGCAGTAGTGAAGGGGCGCGGAAAAACATTCAGTACTTC. It specifies CASSSEGARKNIQYF.

J is TRBJ2-1 and V is TRBV3-1 (or the pseudogene TRBV3-2); no firm D call. With 4 bases removed from V and 7 bases from J, the gap between germline ends came to 8 bases. This CDR3 region has 12 residues. Germline CDR1 is LGHDT and CDR2 is YNNKEL (reference sequence). For the CDR3, the DNA is TGTGCCAGCAGCCCTGACGGGAATGAGCAGTTCTTC. Protein product: CASSPDGNEQFF.

The chain combines TRBV11-2 with TRBJ2-5, with 7 bases identical to TRBD2. In germline, CDR1 is SGHAT, CDR2 FQNNGV. The CDR3 is 14 amino acids. With V trimmed by 7 bases and J by 0 bases, 5 bases remained unmatched. Here the CDR3 DNA reads TGTGCCAGCACATCGGGGGGTTACCAAGAGACCCAGTACTTC. Translated, it gives CASTSGGYQETQYF.

The chain employs TRBV2 and TRBJ2-7; TRBD1 matches at 7 bases. Losses at the gene ends were 5 bases for V and 3 bases for J; bases not matched to a gene: 4. There are 13 residues in the CDR3. CDR1 is SNHLY, CDR2 FYNNEI, per germline. The chain's CDR3 is CASSLRQGYEQYF. CDR3 in DNA: TGTGCCAGCAGTCTGCGACAGGGCTACGAGCAGTACTTC. Looking up the rest from reference TRBV2 and TRBJ2-7 gives the full variable domain: EPEVTQTPSHQVTQMGQEVILRCVPISNHLYFYWYRQILGQKVEFLVSFYNNEISEKSEIFDDQFSVERPDGSNFTLKIRSTKLEDSAMYFCASSLRQGYEQYFGPGTRLTVT.

The chain is built from TRBV7-8 and TRBJ2-7; TRBD1 might be the D (6 bases). The CDR3 sequence is 13 residues long. Germline assignment: CDR1 SGHVS and CDR2 FQNEAQ. Trimming took 7 bases from V and 1 from J, leaving 11 bases between them. The CDR3 nucleotides read TGTGCCAGCACTGTAAGGGGGTCCTACGAGCAGTACTTC. Translating it yields CASTVRGSYEQYF.

V usage is TRBV6-5 and J usage is TRBJ2-2; 9 bases match TRBD2. The CDR3 extends over 14 amino acids. Germline CDR1 is MNHEY and CDR2 is SVGAGI. J lost 5 bases, V lost 11 bases, and 9 bases had no gene match. The CDR3 DNA reads as TGTGCCTCATGGGGGCTAGCGGGGACCGGGGAGCTGTTTTTT. Translating gives CASWGLAGTGELFF.